The TCR beta chain under discussion was sequenced for a study of Ad26.COV2.S vaccination and SARS-CoV-2 variants. Across the whole study: Donor allocation was to the COV1001 Ad26.COV2.S trial arm. General observations from the study: Total responses of T cells may have been underestimated by the analyses of TCR breadth and depth.

CDR1 MNHEY and CDR2 SMNVEV come from the germline V gene (reference sequence). Trimming at V came to 6 bases and at J to 6 bases, leaving 7 bases not matched to a gene. The CDR3 loop spans 16 amino acids. Stated treatment: 19 received Ad26.COV2.S at low or high dose, single or two shots; a few received placebo; per-sample allocation not given. The study sampled participants on day 63 after the first vaccine or placebo injection. Only in-frame clones appear in the TCRdb table, and some are missing; sequencing was by immunoSEQ multiplex PCR. The repertoire holds roughly 390,000 clones, 80% to 90% seen once, with approximately 3.7% in the top ten. The sample holds one count of this clone. The antigen remains unidentified.

Sequenced material: peripheral blood, taken in a trial of Ad26.COV2.S vaccine versus placebo. This chain connects TRBV27 to TRBJ2-1; 14 nucleotides line up with TRBD2. This TCR was sampled from a person between 18 and 59 years old who received the Ad26.COV2.S COVID-19 vaccine or a placebo. CDR3 region: CASSRTSGGSSNEQFF. CDR3 DNA sequence: TGTGCCAGCAGCCGGACTAGCGGGGGGTCCAGCAATGAGCAGTTCTTC.